This entry concerns a single TCR beta chain. The target antigen is unknown. Generation of TCR beta libraries employed quantitative 5'-RACE incorporating molecular barcodes. Via MiXCR, TCRdb re-called the 5' RACE reads, giving one row per CDR3 protein. The sample has about 250,000 distinct CDR3 sequences, 20% to 30% seen once. This entry belongs to a study of CD8 T cells in ankylosing spondylitis. Whole-study results and caveats: Several highly homologous variants made up a TCR beta motif, and this motif appeared characteristic of ankylosing spondylitis blood.

Losses at the gene ends were 4 bases for V and 1 base for J; bases not matched to a gene: 5. Germline loops: CDR1 SGHRS, CDR2 YFSETQ. The CDR3 is 17 amino acids. The TCR originated in a male donor with ankylosing spondylitis or in good health (not recorded which). The sample consisted of blood, either unsorted or a sorted T cell fraction (not recorded which). The V gene is TRBV5-1, the J gene TRBJ2-3; TRBD2 matches 14 bases. CDR3 sequence: CASSPGLAGARTDTQYF. CDR3 coding DNA: TGCGCCAGCAGCCCGGGACTAGCGGGAGCCCGCACAGATACGCAGTATTTT.